This TCR beta chain was identified in a study of blood T cell repertoires in COVID-19. The V gene end was trimmed by 4 bases and the J gene end by 0 bases; junction bases not matched to a gene: 8. The CDR3 has 18 residues. Germline loops: CDR1 SEHNR, CDR2 FQNEAQ (reference sequence). Data came from immunoSEQ multiplex PCR; TCRdb stores just in-frame clones and leaves some out. The table includes about 350,000 clones, roughly 87% detected once. This clonotype originated in a woman aged 25 to 39 who had recovered from COVID-19. The sequencing sample was made of PBMCs or T cells enriched from blood (not recorded which). This rearrangement joins TRBV7-9 to TRBJ2-6, with 8 bases fitting TRBD1. CDR3 DNA: TGTGCCAGCAGCTCCCCCGCAGGGGGCCCCTCTGGGGCCAACGTCCTGACTTTC. Translation: CASSSPAGGPSGANVLTF.